This note documents a single TCR beta chain sequence. The data stem from a study of blood T cell repertoires in COVID-19. Looking at the study overall: PBMCs, B-cell-depleted T cells, or T cells were the source of the cDNA or gDNA that made up the material.

The protocol was immunoSEQ multiplex PCR, while the TCRdb copy is restricted to in-frame clones and leaves out a portion. The sample has 210,000 or so clones; about four fifths are singletons. The J segment lost 3 bases and the V segment lost 0 bases, leaving 9 bases of the junction unmatched. This CDR3 is 17 amino acids long. CDR1 is SGHTA, CDR2 FQGNSA, per germline. Sequencing was performed on PBMCs or T cells enriched from blood (not recorded which). The chain couples TRBV7-2 to TRBJ2-3, with 7 bases matching TRBD2. This receptor was identified in a woman aged 50 to 65 with acute COVID-19. This chain's CDR3 is CASSLALGGGRTDTQYF. The CDR3, as DNA: TGTGCCAGCAGCTTAGCGCTGGGCGGGGGAAGGACAGATACGCAGTATTTT.